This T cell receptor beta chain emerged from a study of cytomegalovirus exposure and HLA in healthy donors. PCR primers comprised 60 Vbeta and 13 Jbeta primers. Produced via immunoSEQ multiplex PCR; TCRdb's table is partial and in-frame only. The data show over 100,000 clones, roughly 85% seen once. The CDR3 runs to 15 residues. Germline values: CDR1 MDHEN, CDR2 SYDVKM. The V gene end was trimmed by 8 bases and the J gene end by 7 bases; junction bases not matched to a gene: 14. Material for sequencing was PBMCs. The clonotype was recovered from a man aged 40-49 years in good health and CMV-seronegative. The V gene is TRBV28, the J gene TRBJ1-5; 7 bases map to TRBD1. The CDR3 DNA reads TGTGCCAGCCATAACGGAGGGGGCTCAATCCAGCCCCAGCATTTT. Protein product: CASHNGGGSIQPQHF.